Below are 11 T cell receptor beta chains sequenced from a single sample in a study of regulatory T cells in long-lasting Graves disease. CDR3-region Arm-PCR and iRepertoire HTBI primers produced the TCR beta libraries. TCRdb reprocessed the multiplex PCR reads with MiXCR, giving one entry per CDR3 protein. The profile covers some 350,000 distinct CDR3 sequences, with 16% appearing a single time and just over 20% taken by the ten largest. Time point specified: newly diagnosed GD, antithyroid drugs for less than 3 months. RNA isolated from PBMCs was used to make the TCR library. In addition, the sample was reused for a study of T cells in Graves' hyperthyroidism and ophthalmopathy.

The material sequenced was peripheral blood mononuclear cells (PBMCs), taken at new diagnosis, from a patient treated with antithyroid drugs. Source of these receptors: a woman aged 18-29 years with Graves disease.

The chain carries TRBV9 and TRBJ2-5; the D gene is possibly TRBD1 (6 bases). Germline CDR1 SGDLS, CDR2 YYNGEE. Trimming left V 4 bases short and J 5 bases short, with 15 bases between. This CDR3 is built from 14 residues. DNA for the CDR3: TGTGCCAGCAGCCGTACAGGGATGCTGGAGACCCAGTACTTC. This codes for CASSRTGMLETQYF.

This clonotype was seen ten or more times. The chain carries TRBV7-3 and TRBJ2-2, with 9 bases that match TRBD1. CDR1 and CDR2 from the germline V gene are SGHTA and FQGTGA. The CDR3 contains 15 residues. V was pared by 5 bases and J by 6 bases, with 7 bases of the junction left unmatched. CDR3 residues: CASSRTGENAGELFF. In DNA form, the CDR3 reads TGTGCCAGCAGCAGGACAGGGGAAAACGCCGGGGAGCTGTTTTTT.

Comment on this clonotype: A much larger clone is a single base away; this may be a read error. The chain recombines TRBV16 with TRBJ1-2, with D possibly being TRBD1 (6 bases). Germline V gene sequence: CDR1 KGHSY, CDR2 FQNENV. The CDR3 runs 14 residues. The CDR3 here is CASSLGQRDYGYAF. CDR3 coding DNA: TGTGCCAGCAGCCTCGGACAGAGGGACTATGGCTACGCCTTC.

Concerning this clonotype: The junction departs from the called germline gene at one end, perhaps through a read error. This rearrangement joins TRBV6-5 to TRBJ2-3; D perhaps matches TRBD1 (5 bases). CDR3 length equals 16 residues. Germline V gene sequence: CDR1 MNHEY, CDR2 SVGAGI. The CDR3 spells CAGSYSKPRGTDTQYF. CDR3 bases: TGTGCCGGCAGTTACTCGAAGCCCAGGGGCACAGATACGCAGTATTTT.

This clonotype occurred many times. The chain recombines TRBV27 with TRBJ2-5; 7 bases fit TRBD2. Germline CDR1 and CDR2: MNHEY and SMNVEV (reference sequence). The CDR3 contains 13 residues. J lost 2 bases, V lost 9 bases, and 6 bases had no gene match. The CDR3 region is CASVGLPQETQYF. CDR3 coding DNA: TGTGCCAGTGTGGGACTACCTCAAGAGACCCAGTACTTC.

This clonotype was seen a few times. The rearrangement joins TRBV6-1 to TRBJ1-1; D gene unclear. The CDR3 consists of 13 residues. Looked up from germline, CDR1 is MNHNS and CDR2 is SASEGT. The V end lost 6 bases, the J end lost 5 bases, and 13 bases lay between the germline ends. CDR3 protein: CASRGTSVTEAFF. The CDR3, as DNA: TGTGCCAGCAGGGGAACGAGTGTTACTGAAGCTTTCTTT.

The sample holds many counts of this clonotype. V gene TRBV11-2 combines with J gene TRBJ2-7; 12 bases fit TRBD2. CDR3 length equals 16 residues. J lost 5 bases, V lost 0 bases, and 5 bases had no gene match. Germline CDR1 and CDR2: SGHAT and FQNNGV. The CDR3: CASSLELAGGFHEQYF. CDR3 nucleotides: TGTGCCAGCAGCTTAGAGCTAGCGGGAGGGTTCCACGAGCAGTACTTC.

This clonotype has just a few counts. The chain has TRBV9 and TRBJ2-2, with 7 bases that match TRBD2. Trimming took 1 base from V and 4 from J; bases not matched to a gene: 7. There are 16 residues in the CDR3. The germline CDR1 and CDR2 sequences are SGDLS and YYNGEE. The chain's CDR3 is CASSVSGIRGTGELFF. As DNA, the CDR3 is TGTGCCAGCAGCGTAAGCGGGATCCGGGGCACCGGGGAGCTGTTTTTT.

This clonotype was seen only a few times. The V gene is TRBV29-1, the J gene TRBJ2-1; weak D call: TRBD2 (6 bases). Per germline, CDR1 SQVTM and CDR2 ANQGSEA. Trimming shortened V by 6 bases and J by 8 bases, and 23 bases separated the two germline ends. The CDR3 length is 15 residues. The CDR3 reads CSVHQTEGVMYEQFF. CDR3 DNA sequence: TGCAGCGTCCACCAAACGGAGGGTGTTATGTATGAGCAGTTCTTC.

This rearrangement joins TRBV19 to TRBJ1-2; 8 positions agree with TRBD1. Germline V gene data show CDR1 as LNHDA and CDR2 as SQIVND (reference sequence). CDR3 length: 14 amino acids. The V gene end was trimmed by 2 bases and the J gene end by 2 bases; junction bases not matched to a gene: 1. The CDR3: CASSIQGANYGYTF. CDR3 in DNA: TGTGCCAGTAGTATACAGGGGGCGAACTATGGCTACACCTTC.

This clonotype has just a few counts. The chain employs TRBV14 and TRBJ2-5; the match to TRBD1 covers 8 bases. There are 19 residues in the CDR3. Germline V gene sequence: CDR1 SGHDN, CDR2 FVKESK. Unmatched junction bases numbered 22, after V lost 5 bases and J lost 5 bases. The chain's CDR3 is CASSDSLWDTGGRMETQYF. The CDR3 nucleotides are TGTGCCAGCAGCGACTCCCTATGGGACACAGGGGGAAGGATGGAGACCCAGTACTTC.